This T cell receptor (beta chain) is from a study of CD8+CD57+ T cells in acquired aplastic anemia. The overall study: An average of roughly 3 ug of DNA was obtained from sorted CD4+ and CD8+ cells.

Study outcomes and limitations: Both patients and controls carried the same twenty-nine CD8+ CDR3 sequences.

About this clonotype: Antigen: not known.

Selection for sequencing was limited to patients who had shown CD8+CD57+ cell expansion by flow cytometry. Genomic DNA acted as the template from which TCR beta VDJ combination and CDR3 sequence profiling were carried out. TCRdb analysed the reads with MiXCR anew, one entry per CDR3 protein. The sample has around 150,000 distinct CDR3 sequences; 70% to 80% are singletons. The receptor was derived from a human donor with aplastic anemia. Sequencing was carried out using sorted CD4+, CD8+, or CD8+CD57+ T cells (not recorded which) from PBMCs.

In DNA form, the CDR3 reads TGTGCCAGCAGTGAAGGTTGGGTGGAAAGTTCACCCCTCCACTTT. This codes for CASSEGWVESSPLHF. This sequence joins TRBV2 and TRBJ1-6; D is unclear. Germline-derived CDR1 and CDR2 are SNHLY and FYNNEI. The CDR3 length is 15 residues. Deletions cut 1 base from V and 9 bases from J, with 13 bases between.